These T cell receptor beta chains were read from a single sample in a study of PD-L1 blockade in urothelial cancer. Clones were read by immunoSEQ multiplex PCR, and TCRdb kept only the in-frame ones, dropping some. The sample records fewer than 50,000 clones, 86% being singletons. The input for sequencing was PBMCs, taken around atezolizumab (anti-PD-L1) treatment. The source of these receptors is a man aged 55 to 70 with urothelial cancer. The CDR3 runs from the conserved cysteine through the conserved F or W. D genes are given only for firm matches. Expanded clones get a size class; other rows say once, few or many, or leave the size out.

clone_size d_call j_call v_call cdr3_length cdr3_aa cdr3_nt
. TRBD1 TRBJ2-1 TRBV5-1 21 CASVLRPPGTVTGTSYNEQFF TGCGCCAGCGTCCTCCGCCCCCCCGGGACAGTGACCGGAACCTCCTACAATGAGCAGTTCTTC
. . TRBJ2-1 TRBV5-4 16 CASSWELAGRGNEQFF TGTGCCAGCAGCTGGGAGCTAGCGGGCAGGGGGAATGAGCAGTTCTTC
. TRBD1 TRBJ1-6 TRBV7-7 16 CASSLPGTGGDSPLHF TGTGCTAGCAGCTTACCTGGGACAGGGGGGGATTCACCCCTCCACTTT
. . TRBJ1-5 TRBV18 16 CASSPRDRVDGQPQHF TGTGCCAGCTCACCCAGAGACAGAGTTGACGGTCAGCCCCAGCATTTT
. . TRBJ2-1 TRBV27 16 CASSNSRAQRNNEQFF TGTGCCAGCAGTAATAGCAGGGCCCAACGTAACAATGAGCAGTTCTTC
. . TRBJ2-2 TRBV9 14 CASTRQGDTGELFF TGTGCCAGCACACGGCAGGGTGACACCGGGGAGCTGTTTTTT
. . TRBJ2-2 TRBV5-4 14 CASSLSADPWELFF TGTGCCAGCAGCTTGTCGGCGGATCCATGGGAGCTGTTTTTT
few TRBD1 TRBJ2-1 TRBV7-2 15 CASSRGQGSYNEQFF TGTGCCAGCAGCCGGGGACAGGGTTCCTACAATGAGCAGTTCTTC
. TRBD1 TRBJ1-6 TRBV19 14 CASSIGTGGQVLHF TGTGCCAGTAGTATCGGGACAGGGGGCCAGGTCCTCCACTTT
. TRBD2 TRBJ2-3 TRBV6-4 17 CASSDSTSGGGTDTQYF TGTGCCAGCAGTGACTCGACTAGCGGGGGGGGAACAGATACGCAGTATTTT
. . TRBJ1-4 TRBV10-3 15 CAISESGGNNEKLFF TGTGCCATCAGTGAGTCGGGGGGGAATAATGAAAAACTGTTTTTT
. . TRBJ1-1 TRBV5-6 13 CASRERSGTEAFF TGTGCCAGCAGAGAGCGGTCGGGCACTGAAGCTTTCTTT
. TRBD2 TRBJ2-7 TRBV5-4 16 CASSLGGGRAGGEQYF TGTGCCAGCAGCTTGGGAGGCGGGAGGGCCGGAGGCGAGCAGTACTTC
. TRBD1 TRBJ2-5 TRBV19 15 CASSTGQGYQETQYF TGTGCCAGTAGTACGGGACAGGGGTACCAAGAGACCCAGTACTTC
. TRBD2 TRBJ2-7 TRBV5-1 18 CASRHGTSGRASPLEQYF TGCGCCAGCAGACATGGGACTAGCGGGAGGGCATCCCCTCTCGAGCAGTACTTC
. . TRBJ2-3 TRBV5-1 14 CASSPGQPTDTQYF TGCGCCAGCAGCCCCGGACAACCCACAGATACGCAGTATTTT
. TRBD1 TRBJ2-1 TRBV5-5 16 CASSLITGGNMNEQFF TGTGCCAGCAGCTTGATTACAGGGGGCAACATGAATGAGCAGTTCTTC
. TRBD1 TRBJ2-5 TRBV5-1 16 CASSRLQGGRGETQYF TGCGCCAGCAGCAGACTACAGGGGGGCCGAGGGGAGACCCAGTACTTC
. TRBD1 TRBJ1-1 TRBV27 18 CASSPAGRGQSMNTEAFF TGTGCCAGCAGTCCAGCGGGCAGGGGGCAAAGTATGAACACTGAAGCTTTCTTT
. TRBD1 TRBJ2-1 TRBV9 15 CASNLGDSSYNEQFF TGTGCCAGCAACCTGGGGGACAGCTCCTACAATGAGCAGTTCTTC
. . TRBJ1-4 TRBV2 12 CASSVRNEKLFF TGTGCCAGCAGCGTCAGAAATGAAAAACTGTTTTTT
once . TRBJ1-1 TRBV5-4 15 CASSPARSLNTEAFF TGTGCCAGCAGCCCCGCTCGGAGTTTGAACACTGAAGCTTTCTTT
. TRBD1 TRBJ2-1 TRBV5-4 16 CASSLADRGLYNEQFF TGTGCCAGCAGCTTGGCCGACAGGGGACTGTACAATGAGCAGTTCTTC
. . TRBJ1-1 TRBV7-2 14 CASSFFAAGTEAFF TGTGCCAGCAGCTTTTTTGCGGCGGGCACTGAAGCTTTCTTT
few . TRBJ1-3 TRBV27 15 CASSLGAGLGNTIYF TGTGCCAGCAGTTTAGGGGCAGGGCTCGGAAACACCATATATTTT
. . TRBJ2-7 TRBV2 14 CASCRGNNSYEQYF TGTGCCAGTTGTCGGGGAAACAACTCCTACGAGCAGTACTTC
. TRBD1 TRBJ2-5 TRBV5-6 18 CASSLVTGGSKYQETQYF TGTGCCAGCAGCTTGGTGACAGGGGGAAGTAAGTACCAAGAGACCCAGTACTTC
. TRBD2 TRBJ2-5 TRBV2 16 CASSEVGLAGGETQYF TGTGCCAGCAGTGAAGTGGGACTAGCGGGCGGAGAGACCCAGTACTTC
. TRBD2 TRBJ2-1 TRBV11-2 18 CASSFRLAGVHSYNEQFF TGTGCCAGCAGCTTCCGACTAGCGGGAGTTCACTCCTACAATGAGCAGTTCTTC
. TRBD1 TRBJ1-5 TRBV28 15 CASSSGQVVNQPQHF TGTGCCAGCAGTTCGGGACAGGTAGTCAATCAGCCCCAGCATTTT
. TRBD1 TRBJ1-3 TRBV5-1 17 CASSGGTGVNAGNTIYF TGCGCCAGCAGCGGCGGGACAGGGGTTAATGCTGGAAACACCATATATTTT
. TRBD1 TRBJ2-7 TRBV4-3 15 CASSQGTGISYEQYF TGCGCCAGCAGCCAAGGGACAGGGATCTCCTACGAGCAGTACTTC
. TRBD1 TRBJ2-7 TRBV5-8 14 CASSFTDREDEQYF TGTGCCAGCAGCTTCACGGACAGGGAAGACGAGCAGTACTTC
. TRBD1 TRBJ1-6 TRBV14 15 CASSLITTGNSPLHF TGTGCCAGCAGCTTAATTACGACAGGGAATTCACCCCTCCACTTT
. . TRBJ1-2 TRBV7-2 14 CASSLHGGAMGYTF TGTGCCAGCAGCTTACATGGAGGGGCGATGGGCTACACCTTC
. TRBD1 TRBJ1-5 TRBV18 14 CASSPDQGAKPQHF TGTGCCAGCTCACCCGACCAGGGGGCGAAGCCCCAGCATTTT
. . TRBJ2-3 TRBV6-6 11 CASSTADTQYF TGTGCCAGCAGTACCGCGGATACGCAGTATTTT
. TRBD2 TRBJ2-1 TRBV14 16 CASSQGLAGVYNEQFF TGTGCCAGCAGCCAAGGGTTAGCGGGGGTATACAATGAGCAGTTCTTC
. TRBD1 TRBJ2-4 TRBV20-1 11 CSATQGNIQYF TGCAGTGCTACACAGGGGAACATTCAGTACTTC
. TRBD1 TRBJ2-7 TRBV18 13 CASSRTGGYEQYF TGTGCCAGCTCACGGACAGGGGGCTACGAGCAGTACTTC
. . TRBJ2-3 TRBV6-5 14 CASTRLGTTDTQYF TGTGCCAGCACTAGACTAGGAACCACAGATACGCAGTATTTT
. . TRBJ2-3 TRBV6-5 14 CASKVRRSTDTQYF TGTGCCAGCAAAGTTCGGCGGAGCACAGATACGCAGTATTTT
. . TRBJ2-2 TRBV6-5 16 CASSYSQGTNTGELFF TGTGCCAGCAGTTACTCGCAGGGGACGAACACCGGGGAGCTGTTTTTT
. TRBD1 TRBJ1-3 TRBV15 17 CATSRVTGGVAGNTIYF TGTGCCACCAGCAGAGTGACAGGGGGTGTTGCTGGAAACACCATATATTTT
. TRBD2 TRBJ2-7 TRBV9 13 CASSAGLADEQYF TGTGCCAGCAGCGCAGGACTAGCCGACGAGCAGTACTTC
. . TRBJ2-7 TRBV6-5 15 CASSYSASLAGEQYF TGTGCCAGCAGTTACTCGGCCAGCCTGGCGGGGGAGCAGTACTTC
. . TRBJ1-1 TRBV7-2 13 CASSLNPATEAFF TGTGCCAGCAGCTTAAATCCTGCGACTGAAGCTTTCTTT
. . TRBJ2-1 TRBV18 17 CASSPTESGTRTNEQFF TGTGCCAGCTCACCGACCGAGTCCGGGACAAGGACGAATGAGCAGTTCTTC
. TRBD2 TRBJ2-1 TRBV9 15 CASSATSGAYNEQFF TGTGCCAGCAGCGCAACTAGCGGGGCCTACAATGAGCAGTTCTTC
. . TRBJ1-1 TRBV5-5 16 CASSSGLGNMNTEAFF TGTGCCAGCAGCTCGGGACTGGGAAACATGAACACTGAAGCTTTCTTT
. TRBD2 TRBJ2-2 TRBV2 17 CASSETPWLADTGELFF TGTGCCAGCAGTGAAACGCCTTGGCTAGCGGATACCGGGGAGCTGTTTTTT
once TRBD1 TRBJ2-7 TRBV11-2 15 CASSSTGQGGYEQYF TGTGCCAGCAGCTCAACGGGACAGGGCGGCTACGAGCAGTACTTC
. TRBD2 TRBJ2-1 TRBV5-1 15 CASSGSSGAYNEQFF TGCGCCAGCAGTGGCTCTAGCGGGGCCTACAATGAGCAGTTCTTC
. . TRBJ2-3 TRBV11-3 14 CASSLTSNTDTQYF TGTGCCAGCAGCCTTACTAGCAATACAGATACGCAGTATTTT
. . TRBJ1-1 TRBV9 14 CASSVGHMNTEAFF TGTGCCAGCAGCGTTGGGCACATGAACACTGAAGCTTTCTTT